The 7 T cell receptor beta chains in this list originate from one sample, sequenced in a study of blood T cell repertoires in COVID-19. Using immunoSEQ multiplex PCR, the repertoire was profiled, and TCRdb retains in-frame clones only, with some absent. The table lists approximately 400,000 clones, over 65% of them singletons, with approximately 1% in the top ten. The material sequenced was peripheral blood. The receptors were sampled from a human donor with acute or convalescent COVID-19. The donor label of this sample is uncertain.

CDR3 nucleotides: TGTGCCAGCAGCCACCACAGCTCTGGGGCCAACGTCCTGACTTTC. Protein: CASSHHSSGANVLTF. This chain links TRBV27 with TRBJ2-6, with D unresolved. CDR3 size: 15 residues. Trimming took 6 bases from V and 0 from J, leaving 9 bases between them. The germline CDR1 and CDR2 sequences are MNHEY and SMNVEV (reference sequence).

This clone occurred a few times. The chain links TRBV29-1 to TRBJ1-3, with 7 positions matching TRBD1. This CDR3 comprises 15 residues. The V segment lost 6 bases and the J segment 0 bases; nucleotides outside the gene matches: 8. Germline CDR1 SQVTM, CDR2 ANQGSEA. The CDR3 DNA is TGCAGCGTCGCTAAGGGGGCTCCCTCTGGAAACACCATATATTTT. This encodes CSVAKGAPSGNTIYF.

The chain couples TRBV5-1 to TRBJ2-5; D is unresolved. The V end lost 2 bases, the J end lost 5 bases, and 7 bases lay between the germline ends. This CDR3 region has 12 residues. Germline V gene data show CDR1 as SGHRS and CDR2 as YFSETQ. CDR3 sequence reads: CASSLFSETQYF. The CDR3 bases are TGCGCCAGCAGCTTATTTTCTGAGACCCAGTACTTC.

For the CDR3, the DNA is TGTGCCAGCAGTGAATCCAGGGGTGGAAATTCACCCCTCCACTTT. Translation: CASSESRGGNSPLHF. The V call is TRBV2, the J call TRBJ1-6, with a possible D match to TRBD1 (6 bases). Deletions cut 2 bases from V and 7 bases from J, with 12 bases between. Germline-derived CDR1 and CDR2 are SNHLY and FYNNEI. CDR3 length: 15 residues.

The gene calls are TRBV30 and TRBJ2-1, with 11 bases aligning to TRBD2. CDR3 size: 16 residues. With 4 bases clipped from V and 5 bases from J, the junction kept 10 bases outside the gene matches. Germline-derived CDR1 and CDR2 are GTSNPN and SVGIG (reference sequence). DNA of the CDR3: TGTGCCTGGACCCAACCTGGGACTAGCGGACACAATGAGCAGTTCTTC. Encoded protein: CAWTQPGTSGHNEQFF.

This clone showed up just a few times. This chain connects TRBV2 to TRBJ1-1; TRBD1 matches 7 bases. The CDR3 totals 14 residues. Germline-derived CDR1 and CDR2 are SNHLY and FYNNEI. V gave up 6 bases and J gave up 4 bases; unmatched junction bases: 8. CDR3 sequence reads: CASRATGVGTEAFF. The DNA for the CDR3 is TGTGCCAGCAGAGCCACAGGGGTGGGCACTGAAGCTTTCTTT. Combining the CDR3 with reference TRBV2 and TRBJ1-1 gives the whole variable domain EPEVTQTPSHQVTQMGQEVILRCVPISNHLYFYWYRQILGQKVEFLVSFYNNEISEKSEIFDDQFSVERPDGSNFTLKIRSTKLEDSAMYFCASRATGVGTEAFFGQGTRLTVV.

CDR3 DNA sequence: TGTGCCAGCACCGACCGGGGGGTTGGTGGCTACACCTTC. Translating gives CASTDRGVGGYTF. V is TRBV3-1 (or the pseudogene TRBV3-2) and J is TRBJ1-2, with D tentatively TRBD1 (5 bases). Germline V gene data show CDR1 as LGHDT and CDR2 as YNNKEL (reference sequence). The CDR3 spans 13 residues. Trimming cost V 7 bases and J 7 bases, with 16 bases left between them.